Below are 9 T cell receptor beta chains sequenced from a single sample in a study of CD8 T cells in ankylosing spondylitis. Study-level results: Blood of patients with ankylosing spondylitis appeared to be characterized by a TCR beta motif of eight highly homologous variants.

Their recognized antigens are unknown. One entry per CDR3 protein, called by TCRdb with MiXCR from the 5' RACE reads. The sample lists 200,000 to 250,000 distinct CDR3 sequences, 7% to 8% occurring once. The sequenced sample consisted of blood, either unsorted or a sorted T cell fraction (not recorded which). The origin of the receptors is a male donor with ankylosing spondylitis.

The rearrangement uses TRBV11-2 and TRBJ2-1, with TRBD2 matching over 7 bases. Per germline, CDR1 SGHAT and CDR2 FQNNGV. Germline trimming cut 2 bases from V and 3 bases from J; bases unmatched to any gene: 7. There are 16 residues in the CDR3. Here the CDR3 reads CASSLLGGRVYNEQFF. Written as DNA, the CDR3 is TGTGCCAGCAGCTTATTAGGCGGGAGAGTCTACAATGAGCAGTTCTTC.

This clonotype was seen repeatedly, ten times or more. This chain joins TRBV27 and TRBJ1-1; D not resolved. The CDR3 is made up of 13 amino acids. Germline CDR1 MNHEY, CDR2 SMNVEV (reference sequence). V shed 6 bases and J shed 1 base, with 9 bases lying between them. This chain's CDR3 is CASRRGTNTEAFF. In DNA form, the CDR3 reads TGTGCCAGCAGGCGGGGAACGAACACTGAAGCTTTCTTT.

In this sample, this clonotype turned up many times. J is TRBJ1-1 and V is TRBV28; TRBD1 might be the D (5 bases). Germline values: CDR1 MDHEN, CDR2 SYDVKM. The CDR3 is made up of 14 amino acids. With 6 bases removed from V and 1 base from J, the gap between germline ends came to 12 bases. As DNA, the CDR3 is TGTGCCAGCAGCGGGGGGTATACGAACACTGAAGCTTTCTTT. Residues: CASSGGYTNTEAFF.

This clonotype was observed many times. The gene calls are TRBV5-5 and TRBJ1-2; no clear D. CDR1 is SGHKS, CDR2 YYEKEE, per germline (reference sequence). Trimming stripped 4 bases from V and 6 bases from J, with 22 bases between. There are 16 residues in the CDR3. The CDR3 spells CASSPTGAGISHGYTF. DNA of the CDR3: TGTGCCAGCAGCCCGACCGGCGCGGGGATCAGTCATGGCTACACCTTC.

At least ten counts were recorded for this clonotype. The V gene is TRBV24-1, the J gene TRBJ2-3; TRBD2 matches at 8 bases. The trim removed 4 bases at V and 0 bases at J, leaving 5 bases unmatched. CDR3 length: 16 residues. Germline CDR1 KGHDR, CDR2 SFDVKD. CDR3 DNA sequence: TGTGCCACCAGTGAGGGGACTAGAAGGAGCACAGATACGCAGTATTTT. Residues: CATSEGTRRSTDTQYF.

This clonotype appeared many times. V is TRBV11-2 and J is TRBJ2-1, with a possible D match to TRBD2 (5 bases). The CDR3 is made up of 15 amino acids. Trimming pared 5 bases from V and 4 bases from J, leaving 15 bases between. Looked up from germline, CDR1 is SGHAT and CDR2 is FQNNGV. CDR3 bases: TGTGCCAGCAGCCACAGAGGAGGCGGTTACAATGAGCAGTTCTTC. This sequence encodes CASSHRGGGYNEQFF.

This clonotype was counted ten times or more. V is TRBV2 and J is TRBJ2-1; D not certain. V dropped 5 bases and J dropped 8 bases, with 7 bases sitting between them. The CDR3 totals 11 residues. From germline, CDR1 is SNHLY and CDR2 FYNNEI. The CDR3 DNA sequence: TGTGCCAGCAGTACTGTGGATGAGCAGTTCTTC. Translated, it gives CASSTVDEQFF. Looking up the rest from reference TRBV2 and TRBJ2-1 gives the full variable domain: EPEVTQTPSHQVTQMGQEVILRCVPISNHLYFYWYRQILGQKVEFLVSFYNNEISEKSEIFDDQFSVERPDGSNFTLKIRSTKLEDSAMYFCASSTVDEQFFGPGTRLTVL.

This clonotype was detected many times. The chain uses TRBV7-3 and TRBJ2-3; D unresolved. V dropped 2 bases and J dropped 10 bases, with 10 bases sitting between them. Germline assignment: CDR1 SGHTA and CDR2 FQGTGA. This CDR3 comprises 12 residues. This chain's CDR3 is CASSLPPQPQYF. CDR3 nucleotides: TGTGCCAGCAGCTTACCCCCTCAGCCGCAGTATTTT.

The chain employs TRBV6-1 and TRBJ2-7; TRBD1 or TRBD2 may be the D gene (6 bases each). CDR1 and CDR2 (germline): MNHNS, SASEGT. V gave up 4 bases and J gave up 5 bases, with 18 bases separating them. This CDR3 has 15 residues. The CDR3 loop reads CASSVLEGDIHEQYF. CDR3 bases: TGTGCCAGCAGTGTCCTGGAGGGGGATATCCACGAGCAGTACTTC.